These 18 T cell receptor beta chains share one sample of origin, sequenced in a study of blood T cell repertoires in COVID-19. Sequenced by immunoSEQ multiplex PCR; TCRdb stores in-frame clones only, minus some. The table includes 96,000 or so clones, about four fifths detected once. The material sequenced was peripheral blood. The receptors shown here come from a man older than 75 with COVID-19, enrolled during active disease.

V is TRBV10-3 and J is TRBJ2-2; TRBD1 might be the D (7 bases). The germline CDR1 and CDR2 sequences are ENHRY and SYGVKD. V lost 2 bases to trimming and J lost 8 bases, with 30 bases between them. The CDR3 is 20 residues long. The CDR3, as DNA: TGTGCCATCAGTGAGAGGGGGCCCTCTAGCGTTATTCTTCCGAGGGGGGAGCTGTTTTTT. It specifies CAISERGPSSVILPRGELFF.

The chain links TRBV19 to TRBJ1-2; 7 bases are a match to TRBD1. Unmatched junction bases numbered 5, after V lost 4 bases and J lost 3 bases. The CDR3 has 14 residues. Germline values: CDR1 LNHDA, CDR2 SQIVND (reference sequence). For the CDR3, the DNA is TGTGCCAGTAGTACCGGGACAGTTCACTATGGCTACACCTTC. Amino acid sequence: CASSTGTVHYGYTF.

V usage is TRBV2 and J usage is TRBJ2-7; D gene unclear. The V gene's germline CDR1 is SNHLY and CDR2 FYNNEI. The V gene lost 4 bases and the J gene lost 0 bases, with 7 bases spanning the gap. The CDR3 is 13 residues long. The chain's CDR3 is CASSVESSYEQYF. The CDR3 region has the DNA TGTGCCAGCAGTGTTGAGAGCTCCTACGAGCAGTACTTC.

This clone was detected only a few times. The chain recombines TRBV19 with TRBJ1-5, with 7 positions matching TRBD1. J was trimmed by 1 base and V by 7 bases; bases with no gene match: 4. The CDR3 consists of 14 residues. The germline gives CDR1 LNHDA, CDR2 SQIVND (reference sequence). The CDR3 spells CASKQGQSNQPQHF. The CDR3 DNA is TGTGCCAGTAAACAGGGGCAAAGCAATCAGCCCCAGCATTTT.

In DNA, the CDR3 is TGCGCCAGCAGCGCGGATAGCAATCAGCCCCAGCATTTT. Its protein is CASSADSNQPQHF. V usage is TRBV5-1 and J usage is TRBJ1-5; unclear D gene. The CDR3 consists of 13 residues. The germline V gene has CDR1 SGHRS and CDR2 YFSETQ. Trimming stripped 4 bases from V and 0 bases from J, with 5 bases between.

The chain recombines TRBV19 with TRBJ2-3; TRBD1 aligns across 10 bases. Germline V CDR1 and CDR2: LNHDA, SQIVND (reference sequence). With 10 bases clipped from V and 2 bases from J, the junction kept 9 bases outside the gene matches. The CDR3 totals 15 residues. CDR3 bases: TGTGCCACTACTTGGGACAGGGGATCCACAGATACGCAGTATTTT. Its translation: CATTWDRGSTDTQYF. Full variable domain (missing parts from reference TRBV19 and TRBJ2-3): DGGITQSPKYLFRKEGQNVTLSCEQNLNHDAMYWYRQDPGQGLRLIYYSQIVNDFQKGDIAEGYSVSREKKESFPLTVTSAQKNPTAFYLCATTWDRGSTDTQYFGPGTRLTVL.

This clone is a singleton in its sample. The rearrangement joins TRBV9 to TRBJ2-1, with D tentatively TRBD1 (5 bases). The V and J ends lost 0 bases and 1 base respectively, with 17 bases between them. The CDR3 consists of 18 residues. Germline values: CDR1 SGDLS, CDR2 YYNGEE. CDR3 in DNA: TGTGCCAGCAGCGTAGAACCAGCAGACAGTGGATCCTACAATGAGCAGTTCTTC. This codes for CASSVEPADSGSYNEQFF.

This rearrangement joins TRBV24-1 to TRBJ2-1; tentative D call: TRBD2 (5 bases). This CDR3 region has 14 residues. With 3 bases removed from V and 9 bases from J, the gap between germline ends came to 14 bases. Germline CDR1 reads KGHDR; CDR2 reads SFDVKD. The CDR3 spells CATSDRSLDPEQFF. The CDR3 nucleotides are TGTGCCACCAGTGATCGATCACTAGACCCTGAGCAGTTCTTC.

The chain couples TRBV29-1 to TRBJ2-7, with 9 bases lining up with TRBD1. From germline, CDR1 is SQVTM and CDR2 ANQGSEA. There are 13 residues in the CDR3. V shed 4 bases and J 1 base; nucleotides not matched to a gene: 2. DNA of the CDR3: TGCAGCGTTGGACAGGGGGATTCCTACGAGCAGTACTTC. It specifies CSVGQGDSYEQYF.

The V gene is TRBV6-5, the J gene TRBJ1-2; no clear D gene. CDR3 length: 15 residues. CDR1 is MNHEY, CDR2 SVGAGI, per germline. Trimming removed 2 bases from V and 7 bases from J, with 17 bases in between. The CDR3 DNA reads TGTGCCAGCAGTTACACCCGTAGTAGCGCATCTGGCTACACCTTC. Its translation is CASSYTRSSASGYTF.

The chain recombines TRBV28 with TRBJ1-2, with TRBD1 as a possible D gene (6 bases). The germline CDR1 and CDR2 sequences are MDHEN and SYDVKM. The CDR3 spans 15 residues. Trimming left V 5 bases short and J 4 bases short, with 17 bases between. The CDR3 nucleotides read TGTGCCAGCAGTCCGGGTACAGGGCGTAGCTATGGCTACACCTTC. Residues: CASSPGTGRSYGYTF.

The gene calls are TRBV7-3 and TRBJ1-1; possible D gene TRBD1, 5 bases. The CDR3 runs 15 residues. V dropped 1 base and J dropped 7 bases, with 16 bases sitting between them. CDR1 is SGHTA, CDR2 FQGTGA, per germline. The CDR3 spells CASSLKLGLRIEAFF. In DNA form, the CDR3 reads TGTGCCAGCAGCTTAAAGTTGGGACTAAGGATTGAAGCTTTCTTT.

The gene calls are TRBV5-5 and TRBJ1-6; a weak D match, TRBD1 (5 bases). Germline V CDR1 and CDR2: SGHKS, YYEKEE (reference sequence). This CDR3 has 16 amino acids. V was trimmed by 1 base and J by 4 bases, leaving 12 bases between them. The DNA for the CDR3 is TGTGCCAGCAGCTTGAGGTCGGCAGGGTATAATTCACCCCTCCACTTT. This codes for CASSLRSAGYNSPLHF.

J is TRBJ1-1 and V is TRBV5-4; 9 bases agree with TRBD1. This CDR3 has 14 residues. V was clipped by 2 bases and J by 4 bases; unmatched bases: 3. Germline values: CDR1 SGHNT, CDR2 YYREEE (reference sequence). The CDR3 nucleotides are TGTGCCAGCAGCTTCCGGGACAGGGCCACTGAAGCTTTCTTT. Protein sequence: CASSFRDRATEAFF. The variable domain in full, with the rest retrieved from reference TRBV5-4 and TRBJ1-1, is ETGVTQSPTHLIKTRGQQVTLRCSSQSGHNTVSWYQQALGQGPQFIFQYYREEENGRGNFPPRFSGLQFPNYSSELNVNALELDDSALYLCASSFRDRATEAFFGQGTRLTVV.

The J gene is TRBJ2-3, the V gene TRBV10-3, with TRBD2 identical over 11 bases. Germline V CDR1 and CDR2: ENHRY, SYGVKD. The V and J ends lost 7 bases and 4 bases, in that order; junction bases with no gene match: 7. This CDR3 has 15 amino acids. Written as DNA, the CDR3 is TGTGCCATCATGCGGGGGACTAGCGGTCCAGATACGCAGTATTTT. It is translated as CAIMRGTSGPDTQYF.

The rearrangement joins TRBV6-5 to TRBJ1-1; TRBD1 matches 9 bases. Germline CDR1 is MNHEY and CDR2 is SVGAGI. The CDR3 totals 13 residues. J lost 6 bases, V lost 7 bases, and 6 bases had no gene match. The CDR3: CASTRTGDAEAFF. CDR3 DNA sequence: TGTGCCAGCACCCGGACAGGGGACGCTGAAGCTTTCTTT.

This chain joins TRBV27 and TRBJ1-2; 9 bases are a match to TRBD1. The germline V gene encodes CDR1 MNHEY and CDR2 SMNVEV (reference sequence). The CDR3 runs to 15 residues. With V trimmed by 3 bases and J by 4 bases, 6 bases remained unmatched. The CDR3 DNA follows: TGTGCCAGCAGTTTGAGGGGACAGGGAGTCTATGGCTACACCTTC. The encoded protein is CASSLRGQGVYGYTF.

This chain connects TRBV7-6 to TRBJ1-2; 8 bases line up with TRBD1. The CDR3 has 16 amino acids. V was pared by 5 bases and J by 3 bases, with 11 bases of the junction left unmatched. In germline, CDR1 is SGHVS, CDR2 FNYEAQ. The CDR3 sequence: CASSPRSDRADYGYTF. Written as DNA, the CDR3 is TGTGCCAGCAGCCCCCGATCGGACAGGGCGGACTATGGCTACACCTTC.